This TCR beta chain originates from a study of response to subunit inactivated influenza vaccine. V trimming: 8 bases; J trimming: 5 bases; junction bases outside the gene matches: 7. The germline V gene has CDR1 SGHTA and CDR2 FQGNSA. The CDR3 extends over 13 amino acids. This clonotype was seen ten or more times. Its target is not known. Study-wide points: Seasonal influenza vaccination, on each occasion, was suggested by the authors to recruit few new T cells.

One entry per CDR3 protein results from TCRdb running MiXCR on the RT-PCR reads. The data contain roughly 760,000 distinct CDR3 sequences, 21% of them singletons. This clonotype originated in a man between 50 and 59 years old who received an inactivated influenza vaccine. The source material was PBMCs from blood, sampled roughly 5 days after vaccination. The V call is TRBV7-2, the J call TRBJ2-7, with 9 bases lining up with TRBD1. This chain's CDR3 is CASEMTGGHEQYF. The CDR3 region has the DNA TGTGCCAGCGAAATGACAGGGGGGCACGAGCAGTACTTC.